These 26 T cell receptor beta chains were all obtained from the same sample, sequenced in a study of blood T cell repertoires in COVID-19. TCRdb keeps only in-frame clones here, not all; method: immunoSEQ multiplex PCR. The profile covers tens of thousands of clones, with 70% to 90% appearing a single time and approximately 15% taken by the ten largest. Sequenced sample: peripheral blood. The receptors were gathered from a man in his forties or fifties with COVID-19, enrolled during active disease.

The V call is TRBV4-2, the J call TRBJ2-7, with 10 bases aligning to TRBD2. This CDR3 has 15 amino acids. The V segment lost 4 bases and the J segment 6 bases; nucleotides outside the gene matches: 9. Germline V gene data show CDR1 as LGHNA and CDR2 as YNFKEQ. CDR3 protein: CASSPGAGGRGEQYF. Written as DNA, the CDR3 is TGTGCCAGCAGCCCAGGAGCGGGGGGGCGTGGCGAGCAGTACTTC.

This rearrangement joins TRBV4-1 to TRBJ1-6; D is unclear. The CDR3 is 16 residues long. Germline lookup yields CDR1 MGHRA and CDR2 YSYEKL. Trimming cost V 4 bases and J 6 bases, with 16 bases left between them. CDR3 region: CASSPLPRGGNSPLHF. The CDR3 DNA reads TGCGCCAGCAGCCCACTCCCCCGGGGAGGTAATTCACCCCTCCACTTT.

This clone was detected only once. CDR3 in amino acids: CAISAAGGPGDTQYF. DNA for the CDR3: TGTGCCATCAGTGCGGCGGGGGGGCCGGGAGATACGCAGTATTTT. The J gene is TRBJ2-3, the V gene TRBV10-3; 9 nucleotides line up with TRBD2. The CDR3 sequence is 15 residues long. V was clipped by 4 bases and J by 5 bases; unmatched bases: 7. Germline CDR1 ENHRY, CDR2 SYGVKD.

The chain carries TRBV30 and TRBJ1-6; no clear D. This CDR3 is 13 amino acids long. Trimming stripped 1 base from V and 7 bases from J, with 8 bases between. Per the germline V gene, CDR1 is GTSNPN and CDR2 is SVGIG (reference sequence). The CDR3 DNA is TGTGCCTGGAGTGCTAACCCAAATTCACCCCTCCACTTT. The encoded protein is CAWSANPNSPLHF.

J is TRBJ1-4 and V is TRBV7-6, with D possibly being TRBD1 (6 bases). The CDR3 totals 17 residues. Trimming removed 5 bases from V and 0 bases from J, with 16 bases in between. CDR1 and CDR2 from the germline V gene are SGHVS and FNYEAQ. The CDR3 is CASSPWTETTTNEKLFF. The CDR3, as DNA: TGTGCCAGCAGCCCTTGGACAGAAACCACAACTAATGAAAAACTGTTTTTT.

V and J are TRBV5-1 and TRBJ1-3; tentatively, D is TRBD1 (5 bases). The CDR3 totals 18 residues. Germline V CDR1 and CDR2: SGHRS, YFSETQ. Trimming pared 4 bases from V and 0 bases from J, leaving 20 bases between. The CDR3 nucleotides read TGCGCCAGCAGCCCGTCGCCCCTGGGACTGCACTCTGGAAACACCATATATTTT. It yields the protein CASSPSPLGLHSGNTIYF.

The rearrangement joins TRBV2 to TRBJ1-2; 7 positions agree with TRBD1. Germline V gene lookup returns CDR1 SNHLY and CDR2 FYNNEI. The CDR3 totals 14 residues. Unmatched junction bases numbered 10, after V lost 8 bases and J lost 4 bases. The DNA of the CDR3 is TGTGCCAGCTCCCGGGACAGCTCCATCTATGGCTACACCTTC. Translation gives CASSRDSSIYGYTF.

This chain links TRBV27 with TRBJ1-1; D unresolved. Trimming took off 5 bases at V and 8 bases at J, with 15 bases between the two ends. CDR1 is MNHEY, CDR2 SMNVEV, per germline (reference sequence). The CDR3 sequence is 13 residues long. CDR3 amino acids: CASSPPGIWEAFF. The CDR3 DNA sequence: TGTGCCAGCAGTCCCCCAGGAATTTGGGAAGCTTTCTTT.

The chain employs TRBV7-7 and TRBJ2-1; 10 bases are shared with TRBD1. The V segment lost 4 bases and the J segment 7 bases; nucleotides outside the gene matches: 7. The CDR3 extends over 15 amino acids. The germline gives CDR1 SSHAT, CDR2 FNYEAQ (reference sequence). In DNA form, the CDR3 reads TGTGCCAGCAGCTCTTCCGGGGACAGGGGTAATGAGCAGTTCTTC. It encodes CASSSSGDRGNEQFF.

The chain uses TRBV27 and TRBJ1-2, with D perhaps TRBD1 (5 bases). The length of the CDR3 is 17 residues. Looked up from germline, CDR1 is MNHEY and CDR2 is SMNVEV (reference sequence). Trimming removed 3 bases at V and 4 bases at J, with 21 bases between. For the CDR3, the DNA is TGTGCCAGCAGTTTTTCAGGGAATTTTCGGTCGAGCTATGGCTACACCTTC. It codes for CASSFSGNFRSSYGYTF.

This chain's CDR3 is CASSSYSARRDGAFF. DNA of the CDR3: TGTGCCAGCAGTTCCTACTCTGCGCGACGGGATGGAGCTTTCTTT. V is TRBV28 and J is TRBJ1-1; D is ambiguous. Trimming shortened V by 4 bases and J by 10 bases, and 22 bases separated the two germline ends. In germline, CDR1 is MDHEN, CDR2 SYDVKM. The CDR3 is 15 amino acids.

This clone turned up a few times. This rearrangement joins TRBV6-1 to TRBJ1-1; D not certain. The CDR3 has 13 residues. CDR1 and CDR2 (germline): MNHNS, SASEGT. The V end lost 2 bases, the J end lost 1 base, and 5 bases lay between the germline ends. This CDR3 reads CASSENTNTEAFF. The CDR3 region has the DNA TGTGCCAGCAGTGAAAACACGAACACTGAAGCTTTCTTT.

This rearrangement joins TRBV7-9 to TRBJ2-3; D gene unclear. CDR3 length: 13 residues. Germline lookup yields CDR1 SEHNR and CDR2 FQNEAQ (reference sequence). Trimming stripped 6 bases from V and 3 bases from J, with 10 bases between. CDR3 amino acids: CASRNTATDTQYF. In DNA form, the CDR3 reads TGTGCCAGCAGAAATACTGCTACAGATACGCAGTATTTT.

V gene TRBV19 combines with J gene TRBJ2-6; no reliable D call. CDR1 and CDR2 (germline): LNHDA, SQIVND (reference sequence). Trimming pared 2 bases from V and 0 bases from J, leaving 8 bases between. This CDR3 spans 16 amino acids. The CDR3 region has the DNA TGTGCCAGTAGTATAATAGCCAGCTCTGGGGCCAACGTCCTGACTTTC. Its translation is CASSIIASSGANVLTF.

The V gene is TRBV5-1, the J gene TRBJ1-1, with a possible D match to TRBD1 (5 bases). The germline V gene has CDR1 SGHRS and CDR2 YFSETQ. The CDR3 spans 15 residues. V lost 4 bases to trimming and J lost 1 base, with 14 bases between them. The DNA for the CDR3 is TGCGCCAGCAGCCGAGACAGAACCTCGAACACTGAAGCTTTCTTT. Translating gives CASSRDRTSNTEAFF.

This chain links TRBV28 with TRBJ2-1; TRBD1 might be the D (8 bases). Germline values: CDR1 MDHEN, CDR2 SYDVKM. The V gene lost 2 bases and the J gene lost 8 bases, with 16 bases spanning the gap. The CDR3 is 15 amino acids. This CDR3 is CASSLQQQGGDEQFF. The CDR3 coding sequence is TGTGCCAGCAGTTTACAACAACAGGGGGGGGATGAGCAGTTCTTC.

The gene calls are TRBV2 and TRBJ2-3; a weak D match, TRBD2 (6 bases). With 5 bases removed from V and 0 bases from J, the gap between germline ends came to 12 bases. The CDR3 has 15 residues. CDR1 is SNHLY, CDR2 FYNNEI, per germline. The CDR3 protein is CASSSTSASTDTQYF. CDR3 nucleotides: TGTGCCAGCAGTTCGACTAGTGCTAGCACAGATACGCAGTATTTT.

The chain uses TRBV2 and TRBJ1-3; D not certain. Trimming left V 6 bases short and J 4 bases short, with 7 bases between. This CDR3 is built from 12 residues. CDR1 is SNHLY and CDR2 is FYNNEI in the germline V gene. The CDR3 region is CASRARGNTIYF. DNA of the CDR3: TGTGCCAGCAGAGCCCGAGGAAACACCATATATTTT. Variable domain in full (rest from reference TRBV2 and TRBJ1-3): EPEVTQTPSHQVTQMGQEVILRCVPISNHLYFYWYRQILGQKVEFLVSFYNNEISEKSEIFDDQFSVERPDGSNFTLKIRSTKLEDSAMYFCASRARGNTIYFGEGSWLTVV.

V is TRBV6-1 and J is TRBJ2-7; 7 nucleotides line up with TRBD2. Germline V gene data show CDR1 as MNHNS and CDR2 as SASEGT. Losses at the gene ends were 6 bases for V and 0 bases for J; bases not matched to a gene: 5. The CDR3 length is 14 residues. The CDR3 bases are TGTGCCAGCAGATACGGGACTAACTCCTACGAGCAGTACTTC. It is translated as CASRYGTNSYEQYF.

The chain combines TRBV19 with TRBJ2-1; possibly TRBD1 for D (6 bases). The CDR3 is made up of 15 amino acids. With 8 bases removed from V and 3 bases from J, the gap between germline ends came to 17 bases. The germline V gene encodes CDR1 LNHDA and CDR2 SQIVND (reference sequence). CDR3 nucleotides: TGTGCCAGTCAACCGGGACAAGAAAACTACAATGAGCAGTTCTTC. The encoded protein is CASQPGQENYNEQFF.

The chain has TRBV2 and TRBJ2-7; 10 nucleotides agree with TRBD1. This CDR3 has 14 amino acids. Per germline, CDR1 SNHLY and CDR2 FYNNEI. Germline trimming cut 6 bases from V and 4 bases from J; bases unmatched to any gene: 6. The CDR3 nucleotides are TGTGCCAGCAGCTCGACAGGGGGCGTGTACGAGCAGTACTTC. Protein product: CASSSTGGVYEQYF.

The rearrangement uses TRBV18 and TRBJ2-7; D possibly corresponds to TRBD2 (5 bases). The CDR3 totals 13 residues. Germline V CDR1 and CDR2: KGHSH, LQKENI. V lost 2 bases, J lost 5 bases, and 10 bases lay in between. The CDR3 DNA follows: TGTGCCAGCTCACCATGGGAGTTCAACGAGCAGTACTTC. Residues: CASSPWEFNEQYF.

The chain combines TRBV5-1 with TRBJ2-7, with TRBD2 identical over 11 bases. CDR3 length: 15 amino acids. Trimming at V came to 1 base and at J to 2 bases, leaving 2 bases not matched to a gene. Germline V gives CDR1 SGHRS, CDR2 YFSETQ. The DNA of the CDR3 is TGCGCCAGCAGCTTGTCACTAGCGGGGGCCTACGAGCAGTACTTC. Amino acids: CASSLSLAGAYEQYF.

The chain carries TRBV7-3 and TRBJ2-2; D is possibly TRBD2 (6 bases). Germline-derived CDR1 and CDR2 are SGHTA and FQGTGA. The CDR3 spans 15 residues. V lost 1 base and J 3 bases, leaving 9 bases between the germline ends. The CDR3 loop reads CASSLSREYTGELFF. The CDR3 coding sequence is TGTGCCAGCAGCTTAAGCCGGGAGTACACCGGGGAGCTGTTTTTT.

The chain couples TRBV27 to TRBJ2-1, with D possibly matching TRBD1 (5 bases). The V end was cut by 2 bases, the J end by 3 bases, with 14 bases between. The germline V gene has CDR1 MNHEY and CDR2 SMNVEV (reference sequence). This CDR3 has 16 amino acids. DNA for the CDR3: TGTGCCAGCAGTTTAGCGTTTAGGGGAAACTACAATGAGCAGTTCTTC. It is translated as CASSLAFRGNYNEQFF.

The rearrangement joins TRBV7-2 to TRBJ2-7, with D tentatively TRBD2 (5 bases). Germline CDR1 SGHTA, CDR2 FQGNSA. The CDR3 runs to 13 residues. V lost 6 bases and J lost 4, with 13 bases in between. CDR3 in amino acids: CASRSREGYEQYF. DNA of the CDR3: TGTGCCAGCAGGTCGAGAGAGGGTTACGAGCAGTACTTC.